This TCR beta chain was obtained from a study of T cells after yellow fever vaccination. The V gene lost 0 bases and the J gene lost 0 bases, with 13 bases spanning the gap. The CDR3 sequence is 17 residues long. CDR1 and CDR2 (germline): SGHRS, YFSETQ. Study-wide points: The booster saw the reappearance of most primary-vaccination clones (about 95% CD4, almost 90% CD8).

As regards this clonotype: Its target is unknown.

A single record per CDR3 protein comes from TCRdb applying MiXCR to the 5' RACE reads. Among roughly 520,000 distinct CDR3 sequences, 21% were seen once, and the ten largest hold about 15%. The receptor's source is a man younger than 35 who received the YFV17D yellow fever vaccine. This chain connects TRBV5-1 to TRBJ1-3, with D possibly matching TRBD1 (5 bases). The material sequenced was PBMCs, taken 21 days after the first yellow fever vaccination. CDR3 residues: CASSLEAGLNSGNTIYF. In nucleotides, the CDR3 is TGCGCCAGCAGCTTGGAGGCAGGGCTAAACTCTGGAAACACCATATATTTT.